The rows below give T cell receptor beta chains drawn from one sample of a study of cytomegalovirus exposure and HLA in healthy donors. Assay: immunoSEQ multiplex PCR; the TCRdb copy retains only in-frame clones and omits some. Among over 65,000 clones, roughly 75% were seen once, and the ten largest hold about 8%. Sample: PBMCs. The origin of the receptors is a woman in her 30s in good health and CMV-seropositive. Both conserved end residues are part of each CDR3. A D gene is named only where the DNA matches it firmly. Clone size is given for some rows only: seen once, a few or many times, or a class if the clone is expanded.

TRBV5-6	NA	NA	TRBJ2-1	TGTGCCAGCAGCTTACCCCTGGTAGCGCGTGAGCAGTTCTTC	CASSLPLVAREQFF
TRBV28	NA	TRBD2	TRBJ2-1	TGTGCCAGCAGTCCTGGACTAGTTAGATCTGAGCAGTTCTTC	CASSPGLVRSEQFF
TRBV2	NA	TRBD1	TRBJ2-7	TGTGCCAGCAGTCGATGGACAGGGAACTACGAGCAGTACTTC	CASSRWTGNYEQYF
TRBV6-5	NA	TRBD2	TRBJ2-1	TGTGCCAGCAGCCAAGGACTAGCGGGTTACAATGAGCAGTTCTTC	CASSQGLAGYNEQFF
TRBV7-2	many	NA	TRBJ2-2	TGTGCCAGCAGCTTAGTAGGAGGGACCCCCGGGGAGCTGTTTTTT	CASSLVGGTPGELFF
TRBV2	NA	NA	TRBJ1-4	TGTGCCAGCAGTGAGGGGCTGGATGAAAAACTGTTTTTT	CASSEGLDEKLFF
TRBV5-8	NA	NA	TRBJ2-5	TGTGCCAGCAGCCTAGGGGTACGCCAAGAGACCCAGTACTTC	CASSLGVRQETQYF
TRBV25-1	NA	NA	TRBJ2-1	TGTGCCAGCAGTGGTCTCTCCGCGAAAGTCAATGAGCAGTTCTTC	CASSGLSAKVNEQFF
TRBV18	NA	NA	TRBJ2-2	TGTGCCAGCTCACCACTCGGGGGCACCGGGGAGCTGTTTTTT	CASSPLGGTGELFF
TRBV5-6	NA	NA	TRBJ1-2	TGTGCCAGCTCCCACGGAGGTTTCGGGAACCATGGCTACACCTTC	CASSHGGFGNHGYTF
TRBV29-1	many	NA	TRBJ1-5	TGCAGCGTACTTTTGACAGGAGGTCAGCCCCAGCATTTT	CSVLLTGGQPQHF
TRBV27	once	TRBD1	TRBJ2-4	TGTGCCAGCAGCGCTACAGGGGGCGGTTGGAACATTCAGTACTTC	CASSATGGGWNIQYF
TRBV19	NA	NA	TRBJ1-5	TGTGCCAGTAGTCCCACACCGAATCAGCCCCAGCATTTT	CASSPTPNQPQHF
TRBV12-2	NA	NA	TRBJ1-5	TGTGCAAGTCGCTTAGCTACAGGGGGAATAGGCAATCAGCCCCAGCATTTT	CASRLATGGIGNQPQHF
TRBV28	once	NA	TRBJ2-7	TGTGCCAGCAGCTCCAACCTTTGGGGGGATTCGAGGTACGAGCAGTACTTC	CASSSNLWGDSRYEQYF
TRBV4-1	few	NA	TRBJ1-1	TGCGCCAGCAGCCAAGGGCCTACAGGAGATTTGAACACTGAAGCTTTCTTT	CASSQGPTGDLNTEAFF
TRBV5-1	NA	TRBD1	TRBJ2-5	TGCGCCAGCAGCCCCCAGACAGGGCGAGAGACCCAGTACTTC	CASSPQTGRETQYF
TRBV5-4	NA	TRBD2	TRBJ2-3	TGTGCCAGCAGCTTGGGGGGTGGCGGGAGGACTAGCACAGATACGCAGTATTTT	CASSLGGGGRTSTDTQYF
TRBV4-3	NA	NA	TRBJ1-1	TGCGCCAGCAGCCAAAGTCGAGGGACTGAAGCTTTCTTT	CASSQSRGTEAFF
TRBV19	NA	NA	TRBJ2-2	TGTGCCAGTAGATGGGGGGCCGGGGAGCTGTTTTTT	CASRWGAGELFF
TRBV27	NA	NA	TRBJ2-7	TGTGCCAGCAGTTCCATTCTACAGCCTCTCGAGCAGTACTTC	CASSSILQPLEQYF
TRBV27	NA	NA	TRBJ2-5	TGTGCCAGCAGTGTCCCCGGGACACCCATCGGGGAGACCCAGTACTTC	CASSVPGTPIGETQYF
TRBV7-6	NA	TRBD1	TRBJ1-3	TGTGCCAGCAGCTTATTTCACCCGGACAGGGAAGTGGCTGGAAACACCATATATTTT	CASSLFHPDREVAGNTIYF
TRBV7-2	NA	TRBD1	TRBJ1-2	TGTGCCAGCAGCCAGGACAGGCTCCCCTATGGCTACACCTTC	CASSQDRLPYGYTF
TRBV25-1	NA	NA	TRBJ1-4	TGTGCCAGCAGAGAGTTCGGAGGCGAGAGAAATGAAAAACTGTTTTTT	CASREFGGERNEKLFF
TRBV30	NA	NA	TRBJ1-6	TGTGCCTGGGGACACTATAATTCACCCCTCCACTTT	CAWGHYNSPLHF
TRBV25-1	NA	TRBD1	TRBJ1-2	TGTGCCAGCAGTGCTGACAGGGGTGGCTACACCTTC	CASSADRGGYTF
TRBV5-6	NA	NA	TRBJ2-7	TGTGCCAGCAGCTTGGGGGGGGAATCCTACGAGCAGTACTTC	CASSLGGESYEQYF
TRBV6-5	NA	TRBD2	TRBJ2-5	TGTGCCAGCAGTTACTCGAAGAGCGGGAGGCAGACCCAGTACTTC	CASSYSKSGRQTQYF
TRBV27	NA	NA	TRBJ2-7	TGTGCCAGCAGTTCATACAGGCGCGGAGAGCAGTACTTC	CASSSYRRGEQYF
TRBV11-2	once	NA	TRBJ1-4	TGTGCCAGCAGCTTAGGGTTCGGGAATGAAAAACTGTTTTTT	CASSLGFGNEKLFF
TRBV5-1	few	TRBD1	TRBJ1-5	TGCGCCAGCAGCTTGTTAGGGGACAGGGCAGAGCCCCAGCATTTT	CASSLLGDRAEPQHF
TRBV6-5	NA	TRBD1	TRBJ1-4	TGTGCCAGCGACCGGGACAGGGGAGAAAAACTGTTTTTT	CASDRDRGEKLFF
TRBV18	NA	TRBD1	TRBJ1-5	TGTGCCAGCTCACCGGACAGGTATCGTCAGCCCCAGCATTTT	CASSPDRYRQPQHF
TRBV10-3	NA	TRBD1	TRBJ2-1	TGTGCCATCAGTGAAGACAGGGCTTCCTACAATGAGCAGTTCTTC	CAISEDRASYNEQFF
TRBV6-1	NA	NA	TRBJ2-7	TGTGCCAGCAGTGAAAGACAGACCTACGAGCAGTACTTC	CASSERQTYEQYF